Listed here are 9 T cell receptor beta chains from one sample, sequenced in a study of T cell responses to AZD1222 COVID-19 vaccine. Using immunoSEQ multiplex PCR, the repertoire was profiled, and TCRdb retains in-frame clones only, with some absent. The sample yields more than 60,000 clones, 83% seen once. Sequencing was performed on peripheral blood, taken 28 days after the second AZD1222 dose. Every receptor here comes from an adult who received the AZD1222 COVID-19 vaccine.

This chain uses TRBV28 with TRBJ1-2, with 7 bases that match TRBD1. Germline loops: CDR1 MDHEN, CDR2 SYDVKM. The V and J ends lost 6 bases and 0 bases, in that order; junction bases with no gene match: 10. The CDR3 totals 16 residues. The CDR3 nucleotides read TGTGCCAGCAGCGAAGGCCGTCAGGGGGCTAACTATGGCTACACCTTC. It codes for CASSEGRQGANYGYTF.

The genes are TRBV18 and TRBJ1-1, with D uncertain. Germline values: CDR1 KGHSH, CDR2 LQKENI. CDR3 length equals 13 residues. V lost 2 bases to trimming and J lost 5 bases, with 9 bases between them. The CDR3 DNA sequence: TGTGCCAGCTCACCAAGCCCGGGGACTGAAGCTTTCTTT. Translated, it gives CASSPSPGTEAFF.

V and J are TRBV6-5 and TRBJ2-1; D is possibly TRBD1 (5 bases). The CDR3 loop spans 14 amino acids. Germline loops: CDR1 MNHEY, CDR2 SVGAGI. Trimming took 7 bases from V and 5 from J, leaving 15 bases between them. In DNA form, the CDR3 reads TGTGCCAGCACCCTGGGTTTGGGGCACAATGAGCAGTTCTTC. It encodes CASTLGLGHNEQFF.

The genes are TRBV24-1 and TRBJ2-2; TRBD1 aligns across 10 bases. Losses at the gene ends were 3 bases for V and 3 bases for J; bases not matched to a gene: 3. Germline V gives CDR1 KGHDR, CDR2 SFDVKD. CDR3 length: 16 amino acids. The CDR3 DNA follows: TGTGCCACCAGTGATCCGGGACAGGGGTACACCGGGGAGCTGTTTTTT. It yields the protein CATSDPGQGYTGELFF.

The V and J genes are TRBV11-2 and TRBJ2-1; the match to TRBD2 covers 8 bases. Looked up from germline, CDR1 is SGHAT and CDR2 is FQNNGV. The V gene end was trimmed by 6 bases and the J gene end by 9 bases; junction bases not matched to a gene: 10. The CDR3 has 14 amino acids. The CDR3 sequence: CASRRIRGRIEQFF. For the CDR3, the DNA is TGTGCCAGCAGACGAATCCGCGGGAGGATTGAGCAGTTCTTC.

This sequence joins TRBV19 and TRBJ2-1; 7 nucleotides line up with TRBD2. The V segment lost 8 bases and the J segment 8 bases; nucleotides outside the gene matches: 12. Germline V gene sequence: CDR1 LNHDA, CDR2 SQIVND (reference sequence). There are 14 residues in the CDR3. CDR3 protein: CASLLVGSGDEQFF. The CDR3 DNA sequence: TGTGCCAGTCTCCTCGTCGGGAGCGGGGATGAGCAGTTCTTC.

The gene calls are TRBV25-1 and TRBJ1-2; TRBD1 might be the D (6 bases). CDR1 is MGHDK and CDR2 is SYGVNS in the germline V gene. V was cut by 4 bases and J by 9 bases, with 9 bases left in between. The CDR3 spans 11 residues. CDR3 sequence (DNA): TGTGCCAGCAGTGCAGGGGTTCGCTACACCTTC. Translating it yields CASSAGVRYTF.

The chain employs TRBV6-2 or TRBV6-3 and TRBJ1-4; possible D gene TRBD1, 6 bases. Trimming took off 2 bases at V and 3 bases at J, with 13 bases between the two ends. Germline CDR1 and CDR2: MNHEY and SVGEGT. The CDR3 length is 16 residues. The CDR3 loop reads CASSYIRQAPNEKLFF. The CDR3 coding sequence is TGTGCCAGCAGTTACATTCGACAGGCACCTAATGAAAAACTGTTTTTT.

This clone was seen a few times. The rearrangement joins TRBV9 to TRBJ1-2; TRBD1 might be the D (5 bases). With 0 bases removed from V and 8 bases from J, the gap between germline ends came to 11 bases. CDR1 is SGDLS, CDR2 YYNGEE, per germline. The CDR3 is 13 amino acids. The CDR3 region is CASSVVQGGGYTF. Written as DNA, the CDR3 is TGTGCCAGCAGCGTAGTCCAGGGCGGGGGCTACACCTTC. The full variable domain, its missing parts supplied by reference TRBV9 and TRBJ1-2, is DSGVTQTPKHLITATGQRVTLRCSPRSGDLSVYWYQQSLDQGLQFLIQYYNGEERAKGNILERFSAQQFPDLHSELNLSSLELGDSALYFCASSVVQGGGYTFGSGTRLTVV.